This T cell receptor beta chain stems from a study of human T cells and chemical hapten exposure. Whole-study context: Across the whole study, which lasted around 24 weeks, patients were given diphenylcyclopropenone on the scalp once a week.

In TCRdb, the RACE reads were re-called with MiXCR into one record per CDR3 protein. The top ten clones hold more than 1.2% of a sample with about 71,000 distinct CDR3 sequences, around 10% of them seen once. Trimming removed 5 bases at V and 7 bases at J, with 15 bases between. This CDR3 has 14 amino acids. The time point: patch test 3, about 24 weeks after DPC sensitization. This sample's treatment: therapeutic diphenylcyclopropenone sensitization with weekly scalp DPC. Total RNA extraction was carried out from unfractionated whole blood. Sequences were derived from whole blood, sampled in connection with sensitization to the hapten diphenylcyclopropenone (DPC). This sequence joins TRBV12-3 or TRBV12-4 and TRBJ2-1; D unresolved. The TCR originated in a woman aged 45-65 years with alopecia areata. Some clones in this sample may be carry-over from other donors' samples. The DNA for the CDR3 is TGTGCCAGCAGTGTTTCGGGCCCGCGGAATGAGCAGTTCTTC. Its protein is CASSVSGPRNEQFF.